Below, 22 T cell receptor beta chains from the same sample are listed, as sequenced in a study of blood T cells in healthy people across ages. Together with a sample-barcoded 5' primer, a J-beta primer mix was included in a second PCR lasting about 6 to 12 cycles. TCRdb passed the 5' RACE reads through MiXCR, listing each CDR3 protein once. The table includes approximately 790,000 distinct CDR3 sequences, around two thirds detected once. What was sequenced was blood. These receptors were obtained from a man between 25 and 39 years old in good health.

The chain couples TRBV20-1 to TRBJ2-1, with D tentatively TRBD2 (5 bases). The J call may not be correct, given that the DNA end is closer to TRBJ2-7. Germline lookup yields CDR1 DFQATT and CDR2 SNEGSKA (reference sequence). The CDR3 is 11 amino acids. CDR3 bases: TGCAGTGCAGAACGGGGCTACGAGCAGTACTTC. This encodes CSAERGYEQYF.

This clonotype was detected a few times. The V gene is TRBV6-5, the J gene TRBJ2-4, with D possibly being TRBD1 (5 bases). Near its end, the DNA agrees better with TRBJ2-7, so the J call may be wrong. The CDR3 consists of 13 residues. Germline V gives CDR1 MNHEY, CDR2 SVGAGI. The CDR3: CASSSQGWYEQYF. CDR3 nucleotides: TGTGCCAGCAGTTCCCAGGGTTGGTACGAGCAGTACTTC.

The chain links TRBV29-1 to TRBJ2-4, with D unresolved. The CDR3 totals 13 residues. Trimming removed 4 bases at V and 4 bases at J, with 11 bases between. CDR1 is SQVTM, CDR2 ANQGSEA, per germline. CDR3 coding DNA: TGCAGCGTTGTGGCCCACCTTAAAAACATTCAGTACTTC. It codes for CSVVAHLKNIQYF.

This sequence joins TRBV7-3 and TRBJ2-2; TRBD1 might be the D (5 bases). Trimming removed 0 bases from V and 2 bases from J, with 7 bases in between. From germline, CDR1 is SGHTA and CDR2 FQGTGA. The CDR3 has 15 residues. The CDR3 sequence is CASSLTGVNTGELFF. CDR3 coding DNA: TGTGCCAGCAGCTTAACAGGGGTTAACACCGGGGAGCTGTTTTTT.

The V call is TRBV6-2 or TRBV6-3, the J call TRBJ2-6; no clear D. This CDR3 contains 14 residues. V lost 6 bases, J lost 2 bases, and 8 bases lay in between. CDR1 is MNHEY, CDR2 SVGEGT, per germline. As DNA, the CDR3 is TGTGCCAGCAGAAAGGTAGCTGGGGCCAACGTCCTGACTTTC. It specifies CASRKVAGANVLTF.

V usage is TRBV2 and J usage is TRBJ2-3, with TRBD2 matching over 9 bases. The CDR3 spans 18 residues. Losses at the gene ends were 1 base for V and 2 bases for J; bases not matched to a gene: 10. The germline V gene encodes CDR1 SNHLY and CDR2 FYNNEI. CDR3 in DNA: TGTGCCAGCAGTGAAGTGCTAGCGGGGAAATCTAACACAGATACGCAGTATTTT. Translating it yields CASSEVLAGKSNTDTQYF.

V is TRBV2 and J is TRBJ2-5; no clear D. The germline V gene has CDR1 SNHLY and CDR2 FYNNEI. V was cut by 8 bases and J by 1 base, with 8 bases left in between. The CDR3 consists of 12 residues. CDR3 DNA: TGTGCCAGCCGGGCCTCCCAAGAGACCCAGTACTTC. Amino acid sequence: CASRASQETQYF. The variable domain in full, completed from reference TRBV2 and TRBJ2-5, reads EPEVTQTPSHQVTQMGQEVILRCVPISNHLYFYWYRQILGQKVEFLVSFYNNEISEKSEIFDDQFSVERPDGSNFTLKIRSTKLEDSAMYFCASRASQETQYFGPGTRLLVL.

This chain connects TRBV9 to TRBJ1-6; D uncertain. V was cut by 0 bases and J by 3 bases, with 10 bases left in between. Per the germline V gene, CDR1 is SGDLS and CDR2 is YYNGEE. The CDR3 has 16 amino acids. CDR3 amino acids: CASSVGNPHYNSPLHF. The CDR3 DNA reads as TGTGCCAGCAGCGTAGGGAATCCTCACTATAATTCACCCCTCCACTTT.

The chain joins TRBV25-1 to TRBJ1-4; 9 nucleotides align to TRBD1. Trimming removed 1 base from V and 5 bases from J; junction bases left unmatched: 2. This CDR3 comprises 15 residues. Germline loops: CDR1 MGHDK, CDR2 SYGVNS. This CDR3 reads CASSEFGTGNEKLFF. The CDR3 nucleotides are TGTGCCAGCAGTGAATTTGGGACAGGGAATGAAAAACTGTTTTTT.

The chain combines TRBV28 with TRBJ1-2; D call uncertain. Per the germline V gene, CDR1 is MDHEN and CDR2 is SYDVKM. Trimming cost V 2 bases and J 8 bases, with 15 bases left between them. This CDR3 is 14 amino acids long. CDR3 coding DNA: TGTGCCAGCAGTTTAAAGGGATCTCTGCGAGGCTACACCTTC. Its protein product is CASSLKGSLRGYTF.

This clonotype has just a few counts. The chain links TRBV7-9 to TRBJ2-6; TRBD1 matches at 10 bases. The germline V gene encodes CDR1 SEHNR and CDR2 FQNEAQ (reference sequence). With 3 bases clipped from V and 3 bases from J, the junction kept 5 bases outside the gene matches. This CDR3 is built from 17 residues. CDR3 sequence: CASSFRQGALGANVLTF. The CDR3 nucleotides read TGTGCCAGCAGCTTTAGACAGGGGGCGCTTGGGGCCAACGTCCTGACTTTC.

This clonotype was counted only a few times. This rearrangement joins TRBV20-1 to TRBJ2-7; 8 bases agree with TRBD1. This CDR3 is built from 12 residues. Germline CDR1 is DFQATT and CDR2 is SNEGSKA (reference sequence). J was trimmed by 3 bases and V by 5 bases; bases with no gene match: 3. The CDR3 sequence: CSAADRDYEQYF. As DNA, the CDR3 is TGCAGTGCTGCGGACAGGGACTACGAGCAGTACTTC.

The chain joins TRBV9 to TRBJ1-6, with a tentative D call TRBD1 (5 bases). Germline CDR1 reads SGDLS; CDR2 reads YYNGEE. V was cut by 3 bases and J by 9 bases, with 13 bases left in between. This CDR3 contains 14 residues. In nucleotides, the CDR3 is TGTGCCAGCAGCGGAACAGGCACGGGTTCACCCCTCCACTTT. It codes for CASSGTGTGSPLHF.

This rearrangement joins TRBV7-2 to TRBJ1-4, with D possibly TRBD1 on 5 matching bases. The CDR3 length is 16 residues. Germline assignment: CDR1 SGHTA and CDR2 FQGNSA. Between the trimmed V and J ends, which lost 3 bases and 5 bases, there was a span of 16 bases. CDR3 sequence (DNA): TGTGCCAGCAGCTTGAATAGCAGGGTTGGGAATGAAAAACTGTTTTTT. Its protein is CASSLNSRVGNEKLFF.

This clonotype was counted between two and nine times. V is TRBV2 and J is TRBJ1-2, with no clear D. The CDR3 is made up of 10 amino acids. Trimming left V 8 bases short and J 8 bases short, with 9 bases between. Per the germline V gene, CDR1 is SNHLY and CDR2 is FYNNEI. CDR3 in amino acids: CASSGGGYTF. The DNA of the CDR3 is TGTGCCAGCTCCGGAGGAGGCTACACCTTC.

The chain links TRBV12-3 or TRBV12-4 to TRBJ2-5, with a possible D match to TRBD2 (5 bases). There are 12 residues in the CDR3. With 6 bases removed from V and 9 bases from J, the gap between germline ends came to 14 bases. In DNA form, the CDR3 reads TGTGCCAGCAGCGATTCCGGAGGCCCCCAGTACTTC. Translation: CASSDSGGPQYF.

The V and J genes are TRBV18 and TRBJ1-4; 7 bases map to TRBD1. CDR1 and CDR2 (germline): KGHSH, LQKENI. The CDR3 totals 15 residues. V trimming: 4 bases; J trimming: 8 bases; junction bases outside the gene matches: 10. The CDR3 region has the DNA TGTGCCAGCTCACAACTGACAGGGACAGACGAAAAACTGTTTTTT. Protein product: CASSQLTGTDEKLFF.

V is TRBV7-3 and J is TRBJ2-3, with TRBD2 matching 11 bases. V shed 5 bases and J 2 bases; nucleotides not matched to a gene: 9. This CDR3 has 17 amino acids. Germline V gene sequence: CDR1 SGHTA, CDR2 FQGTGA. Written as DNA, the CDR3 is TGTGCCAGCAGCCCCGGACTAGCGGGCGCCGTCACAGATACGCAGTATTTT. Translating gives CASSPGLAGAVTDTQYF.

This clonotype was counted a few times. The chain is built from TRBV2 and TRBJ2-6; the D is unclear. There are 15 residues in the CDR3. Trimming took off 4 bases at V and 0 bases at J, with 7 bases between the two ends. Germline CDR1 is SNHLY and CDR2 is FYNNEI. CDR3 bases: TGTGCCAGCAGTGGACGGCCCTCTGGGGCCAACGTCCTGACTTTC. Amino acids: CASSGRPSGANVLTF.

This clonotype was found a few times. J is TRBJ2-7 and V is TRBV29-1; tentatively, D is TRBD2 (7 bases). CDR3 length equals 14 residues. Deletions cut 7 bases from V and 0 bases from J, with 16 bases between. Looked up from germline, CDR1 is SQVTM and CDR2 is ANQGSEA. The chain's CDR3 is CSAGGGGRSYEQYF. The CDR3 DNA sequence: TGCAGCGCCGGCGGGGGCGGACGCTCCTACGAGCAGTACTTC.

The rearrangement links TRBV4-3 to TRBJ1-4; TRBD1 matches at 7 bases. CDR1 and CDR2 from the germline V gene are LGHNA and YSLEER. CDR3 length: 15 residues. The trim removed 1 base at V and 7 bases at J, leaving 6 bases unmatched. The CDR3, as DNA: TGCGCCAGCAGCCAAGGCAGGGGGAGCGGTGAAAAACTGTTTTTT. The encoded protein is CASSQGRGSGEKLFF.

The genes are TRBV9 and TRBJ2-1; D remains unclear. This CDR3 is built from 13 residues. V was trimmed by 0 bases and J by 5 bases, leaving 6 bases between them. Germline V gene sequence: CDR1 SGDLS, CDR2 YYNGEE. The DNA for the CDR3 is TGTGCCAGCAGCGTAGCTCTAAACAATGAGCAGTTCTTC. Its translation is CASSVALNNEQFF.